The T cell receptor (beta chain) under discussion was sequenced for a study of blood T cell repertoires in COVID-19. Germline trimming cut 5 bases from V and 5 bases from J; bases unmatched to any gene: 7. The CDR3 spans 15 residues. The germline V gene encodes CDR1 LNHDA and CDR2 SQIVND (reference sequence). How the authors handled the data: Counts of nucleated cells, estimated from reference gene primer amplification, were obtained. Assay used: immunoSEQ multiplex PCR; TCRdb lists only in-frame clones, some missing. V, J and clone size are taken as reported in that table, and D and trimming were inferred from the DNA itself. The sample carries under 150,000 clones, more than 90% recorded once. This clone was detected only a few times. It was during active infection that Seattle patients were enrolled and then longitudinally followed.

The chain uses TRBV19 and TRBJ2-2; 8 bases agree with TRBD2. This TCR was recovered from a man aged 55 to 69 with COVID-19, enrolled during active disease. Sequenced material: peripheral blood. Here the CDR3 reads CASSPPGLETGELFF. In DNA, the CDR3 is TGTGCCAGTAGTCCCCCGGGACTAGAGACCGGGGAGCTGTTTTTT.